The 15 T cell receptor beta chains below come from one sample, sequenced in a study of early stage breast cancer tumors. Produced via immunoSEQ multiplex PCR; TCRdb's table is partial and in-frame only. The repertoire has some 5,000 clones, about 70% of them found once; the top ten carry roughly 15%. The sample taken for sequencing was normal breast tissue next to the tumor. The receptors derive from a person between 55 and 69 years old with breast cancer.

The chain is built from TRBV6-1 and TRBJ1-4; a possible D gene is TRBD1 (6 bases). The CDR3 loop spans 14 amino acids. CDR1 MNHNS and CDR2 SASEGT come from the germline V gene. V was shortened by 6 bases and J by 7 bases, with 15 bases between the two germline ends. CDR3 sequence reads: CASSLDRLREKLFF. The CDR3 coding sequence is TGTGCCAGCAGCCTAGACAGGCTTCGTGAAAAACTGTTTTTT.

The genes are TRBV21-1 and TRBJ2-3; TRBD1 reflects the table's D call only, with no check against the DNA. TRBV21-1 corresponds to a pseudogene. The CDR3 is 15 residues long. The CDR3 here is CASSTGGWGTDTQYF. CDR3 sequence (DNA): TGTGCCAGCAGTACAGGGGGCTGGGGCACAGATACGCAGTATTTT.

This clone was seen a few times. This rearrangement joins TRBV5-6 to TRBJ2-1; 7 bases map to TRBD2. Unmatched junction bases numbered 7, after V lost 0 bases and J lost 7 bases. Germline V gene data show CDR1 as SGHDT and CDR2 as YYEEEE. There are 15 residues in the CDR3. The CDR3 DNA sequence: TGTGCCAGCAGCTTGGGTCAGGGAGGGATGAATGAGCAGTTCTTC. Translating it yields CASSLGQGGMNEQFF. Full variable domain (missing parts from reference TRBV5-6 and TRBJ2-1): DAGVTQSPTHLIKTRGQQVTLRCSPKSGHDTVSWYQQALGQGPQFIFQYYEEEERQRGNFPDRFSGHQFPNYSSELNVNALLLGDSALYLCASSLGQGGMNEQFFGPGTRLTVL.

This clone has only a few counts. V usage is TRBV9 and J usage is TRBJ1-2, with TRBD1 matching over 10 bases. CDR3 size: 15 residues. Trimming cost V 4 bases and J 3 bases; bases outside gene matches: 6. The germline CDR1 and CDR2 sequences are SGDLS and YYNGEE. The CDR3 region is CASSIRTGGDYGYTF. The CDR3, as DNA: TGTGCCAGCAGCATACGGACAGGGGGGGACTATGGCTACACCTTC.

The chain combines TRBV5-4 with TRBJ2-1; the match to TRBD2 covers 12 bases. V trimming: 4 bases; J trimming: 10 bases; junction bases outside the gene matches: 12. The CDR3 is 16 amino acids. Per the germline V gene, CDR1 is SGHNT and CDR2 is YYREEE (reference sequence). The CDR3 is CASSPLGLAGSGEQFF. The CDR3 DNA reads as TGTGCCAGCAGCCCGCTCGGACTAGCGGGGTCCGGGGAGCAGTTCTTC.

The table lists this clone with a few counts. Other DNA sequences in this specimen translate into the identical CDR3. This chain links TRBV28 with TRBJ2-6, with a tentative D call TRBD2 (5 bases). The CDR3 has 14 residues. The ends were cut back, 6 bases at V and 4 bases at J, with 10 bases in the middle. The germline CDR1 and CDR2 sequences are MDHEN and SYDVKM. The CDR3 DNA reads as TGTGCCAGCAGACCCCCGGGGGGGGCCAACGTCCTGACTTTC. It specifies CASRPPGGANVLTF.

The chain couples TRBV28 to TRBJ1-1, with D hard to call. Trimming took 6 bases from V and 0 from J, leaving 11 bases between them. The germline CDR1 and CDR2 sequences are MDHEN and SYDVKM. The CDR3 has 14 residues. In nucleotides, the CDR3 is TGTGCCAGCAGACTCCCGGGGTTGAACACTGAAGCTTTCTTT. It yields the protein CASRLPGLNTEAFF.

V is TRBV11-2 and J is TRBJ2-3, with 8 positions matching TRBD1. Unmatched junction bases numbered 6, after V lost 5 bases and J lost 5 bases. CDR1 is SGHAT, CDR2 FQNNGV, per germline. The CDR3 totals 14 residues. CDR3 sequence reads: CASSVQGVVDTQYF. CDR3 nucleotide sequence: TGTGCCAGCAGCGTACAGGGGGTAGTAGATACGCAGTATTTT.

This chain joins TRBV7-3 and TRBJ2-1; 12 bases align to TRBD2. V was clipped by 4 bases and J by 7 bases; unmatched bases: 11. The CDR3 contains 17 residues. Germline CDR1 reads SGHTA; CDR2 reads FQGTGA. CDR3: CASSSASGGADFNEQFF. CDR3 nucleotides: TGTGCCAGCAGCTCAGCTAGCGGGGGGGCAGATTTTAATGAGCAGTTCTTC.

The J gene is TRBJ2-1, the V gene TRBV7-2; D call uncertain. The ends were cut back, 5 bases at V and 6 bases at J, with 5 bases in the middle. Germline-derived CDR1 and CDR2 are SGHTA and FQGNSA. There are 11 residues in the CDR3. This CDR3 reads CASSARNEQFF. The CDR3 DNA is TGTGCCAGCAGCGCCCGCAATGAGCAGTTCTTC. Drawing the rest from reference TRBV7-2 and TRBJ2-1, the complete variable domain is GAGVSQSPSNKVTEKGKDVELRCDPISGHTALYWYRQSLGQGLEFLIYFQGNSAPDKSGLPSDRFSAERTGGSVSTLTIQRTQQEDSAVYLCASSARNEQFFGPGTRLTVL.

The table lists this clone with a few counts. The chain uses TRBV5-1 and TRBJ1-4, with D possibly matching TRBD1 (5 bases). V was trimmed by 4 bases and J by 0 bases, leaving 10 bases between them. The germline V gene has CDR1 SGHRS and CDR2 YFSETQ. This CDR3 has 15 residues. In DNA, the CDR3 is TGCGCCAGCAGCATGGGGGGGGCAACTAATGAAAAACTGTTTTTT. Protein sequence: CASSMGGATNEKLFF.

DNA of the CDR3: TGTGCCAGCAGACGGACTAGCGGGTATGAGCAGTTCTTC. This translates into CASRRTSGYEQFF. V is TRBV5-6 and J is TRBJ2-1, with TRBD2 matching 11 bases. Germline V CDR1 and CDR2: SGHDT, YYEEEE. The CDR3 is 13 residues long. Losses at the gene ends were 5 bases for V and 8 bases for J; bases not matched to a gene: 3.

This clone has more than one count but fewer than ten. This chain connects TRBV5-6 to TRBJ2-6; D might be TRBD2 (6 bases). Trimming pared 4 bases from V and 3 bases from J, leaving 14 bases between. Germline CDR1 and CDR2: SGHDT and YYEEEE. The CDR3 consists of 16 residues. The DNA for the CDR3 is TGTGCCAGCAGCCCCACCGGGGGTAGTGGGGCCAACGTCCTGACTTTC. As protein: CASSPTGGSGANVLTF.

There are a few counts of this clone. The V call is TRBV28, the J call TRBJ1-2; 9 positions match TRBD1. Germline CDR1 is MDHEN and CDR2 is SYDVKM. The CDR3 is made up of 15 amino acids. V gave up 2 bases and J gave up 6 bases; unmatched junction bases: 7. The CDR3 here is CASSLLGTGWDGYTF. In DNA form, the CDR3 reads TGTGCCAGCAGTTTACTCGGGACAGGGTGGGATGGCTACACCTTC.

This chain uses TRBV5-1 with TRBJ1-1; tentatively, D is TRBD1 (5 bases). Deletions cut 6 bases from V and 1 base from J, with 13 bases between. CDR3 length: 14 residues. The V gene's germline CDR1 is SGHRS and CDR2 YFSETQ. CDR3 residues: CASTTTGGNTEAFF. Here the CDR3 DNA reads TGCGCCAGCACGACAACGGGGGGGAACACTGAAGCTTTCTTT.